Below are 5 T cell receptor beta chains sequenced from a single sample in a study of T cells in narcolepsy. Profiling relied on immunoSEQ multiplex PCR, and the TCRdb table lists in-frame clones only, not all of them. The sample has under 25,000 clones, 84% seen once. Sequencing was carried out using CD45RA- memory CD4+ T cells from PBMCs. The receptors shown here come from a human donor with narcolepsy.

V gene TRBV6-4 combines with J gene TRBJ2-1, with D perhaps matching TRBD1 (6 bases). CDR3 length equals 14 residues. Germline V gene lookup returns CDR1 MRHNA and CDR2 SNTAGT. The germline V and J ends were trimmed by 6 bases and 5 bases, with 14 bases remaining between them. CDR3 nucleotide sequence: TGTGCCAGCAGCTACACAGGGCTGGACAATGAGCAGTTCTTC. It is translated as CASSYTGLDNEQFF.

A note on this clone: At one end the junction does not follow the germline gene, possibly because of a read error. V is TRBV29-1 and J is TRBJ2-7; D remains ambiguous. The germline gives CDR1 SQVTM, CDR2 ANQGSEA. The length of the CDR3 is 11 residues. The CDR3 here is CSVQDPYEQYF. The CDR3 DNA follows: TGCAGCGTTCAAGATCCCTACGAGCAGTACTTC.

J is TRBJ2-7 and V is TRBV21-1; the tabulated D call, TRBD2, remains unverified against the DNA. TRBV21-1 is noted as a pseudogene. The CDR3 loop spans 16 amino acids. The CDR3 coding sequence is TGTGCCAGCCGCCAGGGGCTCCCGACTAGCGGTTACGAGCAGTACTTC. Its translation is CASRQGLPTSGYEQYF.

This clone has only one observation. The V and J genes are TRBV5-6 and TRBJ2-5; tentatively, D is TRBD2 (6 bases). The CDR3 runs to 14 residues. From germline, CDR1 is SGHDT and CDR2 YYEEEE. Trimming removed 4 bases from V and 5 bases from J, with 15 bases in between. The CDR3 region is CASSGTSSQETQYF. Here the CDR3 DNA reads TGTGCCAGCAGCGGTACTAGCTCACAGGAGACCCAGTACTTC.

This chain links TRBV14 with TRBJ2-7; 14 nucleotides align to TRBD2. Per germline, CDR1 SGHDN and CDR2 FVKESK. The CDR3 totals 19 residues. V shed 1 base and J 1 base; nucleotides not matched to a gene: 9. CDR3 amino acids: CASSQVVTSGRAVSYEQYF. The CDR3 nucleotides are TGTGCCAGCAGCCAAGTTGTGACTAGCGGGAGGGCCGTATCCTACGAGCAGTACTTC.